This is a list of T cell receptor beta chains from one sample in a study of T cell changes during pregnancy in multiple sclerosis. Assay: immunoSEQ multiplex PCR; the TCRdb copy retains only in-frame clones and omits some. The data show more than 70,000 clones, with just over 90% seen just once and roughly 2.5% held by the top ten. Here the sequenced sample was peripheral blood, taken in the second trimester of pregnancy. These receptor sequences come from a female donor with multiple sclerosis, enrolled in a pregnancy study. The CDR3 runs from the conserved cysteine through the conserved F or W. The size entry is marked missing in some rows and otherwise reads once, few, many or a size class.

>TRBJ2-7|TRBV28|few
CASSFPYLSGLRF
>TRBJ2-5|TRBV29-1|once
CSVEEWDREQETQYF
>TRBJ2-7|TRBV4-1|.
CASSPSSGSYEQYF
>TRBJ2-1|TRBV29-1|.
CSVEGDSAYNEQFF
>TRBJ2-2|TRBV28|.
CASSRQGKLTGELFF
>TRBJ2-1|TRBV11-2|many
CASSLTTSGGRGEQFF
>TRBJ1-2|TRBV7-8|.
CASSPQTGGAWGYTF
>TRBJ2-7|TRBV6-1|.
CASSAGQGLYEQYF
>TRBJ2-3|TRBV5-1|.
CASSPGKRGDTDTQYF
>TRBJ2-3|TRBV7-3|.
CASSLGTTTADTQYF
>TRBJ2-2|TRBV9|.
CASSGAPGGRDTGELFF
>TRBJ2-2|TRBV9|once
CASSGHRGVTGELFF
>TRBJ1-1|TRBV2|.
CASSGVGVRTEAFF
>TRBJ2-7|TRBV6-5|.
CASSYSTGQESYEQYF
>TRBJ2-2|TRBV4-1|.
CASSQDPSGQGNTGELFF
>TRBJ1-2|TRBV6-1|.
CASSEQTGNYGYTF
>TRBJ2-1|TRBV7-7|.
CASSLYWEGNVDEQFF
>TRBJ1-5|TRBV6-6|.
CASSYPRQGSNQPQHF
>TRBJ1-3|TRBV6-5|.
CASRRVSGNTIYF
>TRBJ2-7|TRBV7-8|.
CASSFSSGGAYEQYF
>TRBJ2-5|TRBV7-3|.
CASSLRKGGPYQETQYF
>TRBJ2-7|TRBV10-3|.
CAISQTGLHYEQYF
>TRBJ1-1|TRBV19|.
CASSNGGTEAFF
>TRBJ1-1|TRBV19|.
CASSPPEWTEAFF
>TRBJ2-2|TRBV6-1|.
CASREMETGELFF
>TRBJ1-1|TRBV5-6|.
CASSPVGVTEAFF
>TRBJ2-7|TRBV13|.
CASRGGESYEQYF
>TRBJ1-6|TRBV5-1|.
CASSEDRAIVSYNSPLHF
>TRBJ1-5|TRBV6-5|.
CASSYAGKQPQHF
>TRBJ2-7|TRBV7-2|.
CASSEQGGRYEQYF
>TRBJ1-2|TRBV6-1|.
CASSPRDRANYGYTF
>TRBJ2-7|TRBV7-8|.
CASLSTGAYEQYF
>TRBJ1-2|TRBV5-1|.
CASSITGTGINYGYTF